This T cell receptor (beta chain) was obtained from a study of patients and donors after allogeneic stem cell transplantation. This clonotype was seen a few times. TCRdb recomputed calls from the RT-PCR reads with MiXCR, one row per CDR3 protein. This table has about 960,000 distinct CDR3 sequences, over 15% appearing once. J was trimmed by 4 bases and V by 6 bases; bases with no gene match: 12. The CDR3 contains 14 residues. The V gene's germline CDR1 is DFQATT and CDR2 SNEGSKA (reference sequence). The sequencing input was blood, either unsorted or a sorted T cell fraction (not recorded which). This chain links TRBV20-1 with TRBJ2-7; TRBD1 agrees at 7 bases. The receptor's source is a human donor who was either an allogeneic HSCT recipient or a stem cell or donor lymphocyte infusion donor (not recorded which). It is not recorded whose cells these are; they may come from a transplant donor. The CDR3 bases are TGCAGTGCCCCGATCCGACAGGGAGTTTACGAGCAGTACTTC. Protein: CSAPIRQGVYEQYF.